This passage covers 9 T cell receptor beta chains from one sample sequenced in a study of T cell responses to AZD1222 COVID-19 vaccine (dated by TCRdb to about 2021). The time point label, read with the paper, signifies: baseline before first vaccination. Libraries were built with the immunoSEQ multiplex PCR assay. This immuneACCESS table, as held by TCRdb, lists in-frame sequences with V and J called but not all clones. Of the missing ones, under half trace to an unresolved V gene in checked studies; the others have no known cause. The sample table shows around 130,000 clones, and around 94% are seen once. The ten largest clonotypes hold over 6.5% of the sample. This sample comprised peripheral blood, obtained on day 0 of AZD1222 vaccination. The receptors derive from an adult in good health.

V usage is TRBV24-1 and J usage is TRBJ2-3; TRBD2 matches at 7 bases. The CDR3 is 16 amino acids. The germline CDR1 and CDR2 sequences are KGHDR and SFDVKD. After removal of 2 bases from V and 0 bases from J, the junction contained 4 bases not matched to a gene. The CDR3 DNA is TGTGCCACCAGTGATTCGGGGGGAGGGAGCACAGATACGCAGTATTTT. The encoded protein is CATSDSGGGSTDTQYF.

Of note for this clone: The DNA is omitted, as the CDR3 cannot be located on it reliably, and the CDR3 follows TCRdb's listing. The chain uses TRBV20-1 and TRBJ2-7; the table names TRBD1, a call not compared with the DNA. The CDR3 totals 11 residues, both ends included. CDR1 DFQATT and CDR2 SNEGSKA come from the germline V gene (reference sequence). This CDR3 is CSAWGTGSEYF.

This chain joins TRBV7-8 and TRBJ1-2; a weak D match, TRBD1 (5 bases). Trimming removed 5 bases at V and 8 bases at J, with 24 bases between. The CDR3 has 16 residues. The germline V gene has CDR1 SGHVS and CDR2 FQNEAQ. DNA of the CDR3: TGTGCCAGCAGCGTAGGGTTAAAGGGGTTTTCCGGCGGCTACACCTTC. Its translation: CASSVGLKGFSGGYTF.

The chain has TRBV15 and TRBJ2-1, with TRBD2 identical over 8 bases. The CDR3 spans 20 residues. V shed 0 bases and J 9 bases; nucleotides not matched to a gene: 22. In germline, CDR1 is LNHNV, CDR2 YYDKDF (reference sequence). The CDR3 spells CATSREAPRRTGGGLGEQFF. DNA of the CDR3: TGTGCCACCAGCAGAGAGGCCCCTCGAAGGACGGGAGGGGGACTGGGTGAGCAGTTCTTC.

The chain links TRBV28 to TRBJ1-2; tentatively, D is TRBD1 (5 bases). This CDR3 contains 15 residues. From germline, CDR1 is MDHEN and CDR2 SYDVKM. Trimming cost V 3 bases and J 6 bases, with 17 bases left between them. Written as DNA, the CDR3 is TGTGCCAGCAGTTTCGGGGGGAGAAGATATAATGGCTACACCTTC. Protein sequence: CASSFGGRRYNGYTF.

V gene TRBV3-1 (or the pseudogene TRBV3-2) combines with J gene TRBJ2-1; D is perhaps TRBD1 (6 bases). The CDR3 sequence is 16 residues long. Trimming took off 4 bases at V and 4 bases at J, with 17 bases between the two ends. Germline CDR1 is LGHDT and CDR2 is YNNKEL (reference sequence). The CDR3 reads CASSLPPTGAYNEQFF. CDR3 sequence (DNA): TGTGCCAGCAGCCTCCCTCCGACAGGAGCTTACAATGAGCAGTTCTTC.

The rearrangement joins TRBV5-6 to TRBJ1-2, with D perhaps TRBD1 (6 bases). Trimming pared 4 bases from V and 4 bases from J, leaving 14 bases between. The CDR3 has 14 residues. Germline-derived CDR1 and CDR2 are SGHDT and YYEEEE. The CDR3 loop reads CASSQGHNFYGYTF. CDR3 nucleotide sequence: TGTGCCAGCAGCCAGGGACACAACTTCTATGGCTACACCTTC.

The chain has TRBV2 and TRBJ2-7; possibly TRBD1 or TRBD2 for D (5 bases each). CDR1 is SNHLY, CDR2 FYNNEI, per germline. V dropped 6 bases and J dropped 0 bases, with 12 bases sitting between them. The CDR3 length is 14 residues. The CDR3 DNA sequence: TGTGCCAGCAGAGCCGGGACCGGCTCCTACGAGCAGTACTTC. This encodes CASRAGTGSYEQYF.

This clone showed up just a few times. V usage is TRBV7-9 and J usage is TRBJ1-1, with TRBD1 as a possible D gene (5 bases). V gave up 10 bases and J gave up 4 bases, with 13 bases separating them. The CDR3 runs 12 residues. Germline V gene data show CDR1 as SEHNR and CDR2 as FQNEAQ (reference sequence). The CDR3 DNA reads TGTGCCACTCGAGGGGACTCCACTGAAGCTTTCTTT. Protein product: CATRGDSTEAFF. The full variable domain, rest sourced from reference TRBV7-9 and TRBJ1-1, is DTGVSQNPRHKITKRGQNVTFRCDPISEHNRLYWYRQTLGQGPEFLTYFQNEAQLEKSRLLSDRFSAERPKGSFSTLEIQRTEQGDSAMYLCATRGDSTEAFFGQGTRLTVV.